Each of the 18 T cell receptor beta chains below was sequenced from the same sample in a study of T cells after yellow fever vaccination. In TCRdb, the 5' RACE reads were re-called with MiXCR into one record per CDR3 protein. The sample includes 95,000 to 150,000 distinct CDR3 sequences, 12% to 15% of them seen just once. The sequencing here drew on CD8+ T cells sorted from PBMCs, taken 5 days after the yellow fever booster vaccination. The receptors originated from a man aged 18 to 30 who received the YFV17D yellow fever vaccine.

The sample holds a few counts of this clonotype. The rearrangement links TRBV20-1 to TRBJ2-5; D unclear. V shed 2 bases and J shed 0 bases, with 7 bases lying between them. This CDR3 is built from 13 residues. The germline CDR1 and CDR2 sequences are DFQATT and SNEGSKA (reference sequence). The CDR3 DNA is TGCAGTGCTAGAATCTGGAACCAAGAGACCCAGTACTTC. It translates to CSARIWNQETQYF.

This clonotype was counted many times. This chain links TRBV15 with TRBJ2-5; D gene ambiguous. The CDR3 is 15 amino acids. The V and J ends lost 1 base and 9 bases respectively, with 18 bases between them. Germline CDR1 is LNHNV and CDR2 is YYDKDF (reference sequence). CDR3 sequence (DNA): TGTGCCACCAGCAGAGTCGAACTTCGCCAAGGGTCCCAGTACTTC. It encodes CATSRVELRQGSQYF. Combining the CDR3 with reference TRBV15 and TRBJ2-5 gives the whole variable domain DAMVIQNPRYQVTQFGKPVTLSCSQTLNHNVMYWYQQKSSQAPKLLFHYYDKDFNNEADTPDNFQSRRPNTSFCFLDIRSPGLGDTAMYLCATSRVELRQGSQYFGPGTRLLVL.

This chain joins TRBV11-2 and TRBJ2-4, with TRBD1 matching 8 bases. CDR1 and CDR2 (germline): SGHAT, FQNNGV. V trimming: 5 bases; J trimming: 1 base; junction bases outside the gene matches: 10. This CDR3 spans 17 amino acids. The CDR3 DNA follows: TGTGCCAGCAGCGGACCAGGGGGCTTTAGGGCCAAAAACATTCAGTACTTC. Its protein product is CASSGPGGFRAKNIQYF. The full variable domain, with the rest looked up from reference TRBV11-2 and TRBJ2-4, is EAGVAQSPRYKIIEKRQSVAFWCNPISGHATLYWYQQILGQGPKLLIQFQNNGVVDDSQLPKDRFSAERLKGVDSTLKIQPAKLEDSAVYLCASSGPGGFRAKNIQYFGAGTRLSVL.

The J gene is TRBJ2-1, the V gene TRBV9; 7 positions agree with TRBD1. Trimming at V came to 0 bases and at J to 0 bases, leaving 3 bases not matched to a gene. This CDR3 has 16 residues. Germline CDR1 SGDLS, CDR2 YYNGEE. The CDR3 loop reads CASSVASGGSYNEQFF. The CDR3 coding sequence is TGTGCCAGCAGCGTAGCTTCAGGGGGCTCCTACAATGAGCAGTTCTTC.

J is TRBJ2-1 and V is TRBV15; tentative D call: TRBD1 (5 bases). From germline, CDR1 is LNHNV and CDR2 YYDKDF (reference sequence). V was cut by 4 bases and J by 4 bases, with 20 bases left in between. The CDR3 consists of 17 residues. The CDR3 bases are TGTGCCACCAGCACGCTTGAGGCACAGGAGCCATACAATGAGCAGTTCTTC. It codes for CATSTLEAQEPYNEQFF.

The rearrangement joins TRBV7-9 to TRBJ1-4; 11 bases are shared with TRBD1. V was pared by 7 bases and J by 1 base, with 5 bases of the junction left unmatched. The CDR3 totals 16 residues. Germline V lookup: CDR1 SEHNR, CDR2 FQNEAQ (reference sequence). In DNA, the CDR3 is TGTGCCAGCATCTCGGACAGGGGGCGAACTAATGAAAAACTGTTTTTT. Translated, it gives CASISDRGRTNEKLFF. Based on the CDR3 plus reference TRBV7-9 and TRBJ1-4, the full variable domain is DTGVSQNPRHKITKRGQNVTFRCDPISEHNRLYWYRQTLGQGPEFLTYFQNEAQLEKSRLLSDRFSAERPKGSFSTLEIQRTEQGDSAMYLCASISDRGRTNEKLFFGSGTQLSVL.

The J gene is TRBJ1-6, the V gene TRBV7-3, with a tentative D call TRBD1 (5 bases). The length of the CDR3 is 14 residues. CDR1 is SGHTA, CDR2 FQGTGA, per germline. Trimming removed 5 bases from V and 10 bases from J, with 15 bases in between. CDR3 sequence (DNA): TGTGCCAGCAGCCCCGGGACTGAAGGATCACCCCTCCACTTT. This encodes CASSPGTEGSPLHF.

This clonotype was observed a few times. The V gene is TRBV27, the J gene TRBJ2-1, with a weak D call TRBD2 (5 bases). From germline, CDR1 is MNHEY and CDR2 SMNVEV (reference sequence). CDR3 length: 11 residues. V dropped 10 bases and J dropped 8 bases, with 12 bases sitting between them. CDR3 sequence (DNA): TGTGCCATCCTACGGGGTCATGAGCAGTTCTTC. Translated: CAILRGHEQFF.

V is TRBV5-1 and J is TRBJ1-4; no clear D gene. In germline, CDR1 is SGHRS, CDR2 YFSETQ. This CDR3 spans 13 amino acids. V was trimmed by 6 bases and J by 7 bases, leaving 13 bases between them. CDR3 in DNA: TGCGCCAGCAAGGTTGGAGGCGCTGAAAAACTGTTTTTT. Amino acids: CASKVGGAEKLFF.

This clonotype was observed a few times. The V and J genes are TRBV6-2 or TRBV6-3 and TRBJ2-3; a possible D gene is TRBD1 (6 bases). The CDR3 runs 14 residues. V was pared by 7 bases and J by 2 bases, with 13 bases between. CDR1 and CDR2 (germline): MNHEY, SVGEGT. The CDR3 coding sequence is TGTGCCAGCACGCAGGGGCTCACCACAGATACGCAGTATTTT. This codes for CASTQGLTTDTQYF.

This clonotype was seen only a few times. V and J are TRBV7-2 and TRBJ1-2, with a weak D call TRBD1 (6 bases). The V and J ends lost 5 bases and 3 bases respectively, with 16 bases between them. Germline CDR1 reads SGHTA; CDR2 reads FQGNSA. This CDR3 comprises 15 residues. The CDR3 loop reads CASSIILGHYYGYTF. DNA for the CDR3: TGTGCCAGCAGCATAATACTGGGACACTACTATGGCTACACCTTC.

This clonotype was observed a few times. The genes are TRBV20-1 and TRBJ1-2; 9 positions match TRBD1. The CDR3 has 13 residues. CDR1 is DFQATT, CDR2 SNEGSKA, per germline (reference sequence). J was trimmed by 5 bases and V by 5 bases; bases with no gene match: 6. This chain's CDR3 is CSAPTGGAYGYTF. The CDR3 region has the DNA TGCAGTGCTCCGACAGGGGGAGCTTATGGCTACACCTTC.

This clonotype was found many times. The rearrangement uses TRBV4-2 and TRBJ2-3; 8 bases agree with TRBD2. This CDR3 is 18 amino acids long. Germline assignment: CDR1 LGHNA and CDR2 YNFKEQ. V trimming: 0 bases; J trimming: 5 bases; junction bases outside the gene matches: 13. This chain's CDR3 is CASSQDVVGLGIQDTQYF. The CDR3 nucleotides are TGTGCCAGCAGCCAAGATGTTGTGGGACTAGGTATTCAAGATACGCAGTATTTT.

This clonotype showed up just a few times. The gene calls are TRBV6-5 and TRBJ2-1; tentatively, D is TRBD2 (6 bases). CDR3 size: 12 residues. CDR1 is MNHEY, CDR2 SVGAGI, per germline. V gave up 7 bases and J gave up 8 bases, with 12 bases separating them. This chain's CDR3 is CASTAPGDEQFF. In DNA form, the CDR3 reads TGTGCCAGCACGGCTCCGGGAGATGAGCAGTTCTTC.

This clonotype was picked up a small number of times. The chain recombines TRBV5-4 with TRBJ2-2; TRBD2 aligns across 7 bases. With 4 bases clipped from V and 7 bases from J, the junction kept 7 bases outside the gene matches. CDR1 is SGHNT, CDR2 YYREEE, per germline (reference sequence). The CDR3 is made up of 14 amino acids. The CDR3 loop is CASSEAGSGGELFF. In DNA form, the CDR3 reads TGTGCCAGCAGCGAAGCGGGGTCGGGCGGGGAGCTGTTTTTT.

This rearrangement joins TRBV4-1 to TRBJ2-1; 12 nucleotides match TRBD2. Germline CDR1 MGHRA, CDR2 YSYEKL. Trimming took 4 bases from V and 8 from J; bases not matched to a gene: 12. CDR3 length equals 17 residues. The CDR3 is CASSRRVAASGRDEQFF. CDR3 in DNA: TGCGCCAGCAGCCGCAGGGTTGCGGCTAGCGGGAGGGATGAGCAGTTCTTC.

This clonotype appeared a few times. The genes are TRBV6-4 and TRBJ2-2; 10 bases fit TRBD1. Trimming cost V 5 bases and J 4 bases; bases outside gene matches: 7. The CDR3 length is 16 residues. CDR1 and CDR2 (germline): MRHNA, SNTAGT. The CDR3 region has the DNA TGTGCCAGCAGTACCGGGACAGGGGTCGGCACCGGGGAGCTGTTTTTT. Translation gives CASSTGTGVGTGELFF.

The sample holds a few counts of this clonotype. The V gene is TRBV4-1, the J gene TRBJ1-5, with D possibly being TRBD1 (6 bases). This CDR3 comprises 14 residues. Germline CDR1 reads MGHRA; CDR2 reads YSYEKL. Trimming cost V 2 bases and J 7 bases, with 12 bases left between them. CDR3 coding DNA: TGCGCCAGCAGCCAAATGACAGGATTCCAGCCCCAGCATTTT. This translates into CASSQMTGFQPQHF.